These T cell receptor beta chains were read from a single sample in a study of human thymus T cells. The method was immunoSEQ multiplex PCR; TCRdb's version includes in-frame clones alone and lacks a portion of them. The table includes some 120,000 clones, around 94% detected once. Input material: thymus tissue. The receptors shown here come from a boy under two years old with a congenital heart defect but otherwise immunologically healthy. The CDR3 runs from the conserved cysteine through the conserved F or W. Each record gives: V gene, clone size, J gene, D gene, CDR3 protein, CDR3 DNA. The D gene is left open where the match is weak. Size values are once, few and many counts, or a class for expanded clones, and some rows have none.

TRBV4-1	once	TRBJ1-1	.	CASSQERDTEAFF	TGCGCCAGCAGCCAAGAAAGGGACACTGAAGCTTTCTTT
TRBV28	.	TRBJ2-5	.	CASSPGARQETQYF	TGTGCCAGCAGTCCAGGGGCTAGACAAGAGACCCAGTACTTC
TRBV28	.	TRBJ1-5	.	CASSRTANQPQHF	TGTGCCAGCAGTCGAACAGCGAATCAGCCCCAGCATTTT
TRBV5-5	once	TRBJ1-2	TRBD1	CASSLRDRETYGYTF	TGTGCCAGCAGCCTACGGGACAGGGAAACCTATGGCTACACCTTC
TRBV2	.	TRBJ2-1	TRBD2	CASSAALAGGPGNEQFF	TGTGCCAGCAGTGCGGCTTTAGCGGGGGGGCCGGGGAATGAGCAGTTCTTC
TRBV27	.	TRBJ2-1	.	CASSLGGSNEQFF	TGTGCCAGCAGTTTAGGAGGTTCGAATGAGCAGTTCTTC
TRBV28	.	TRBJ1-1	.	CASSLAGAPNTEAFF	TGTGCCAGCAGTTTGGCGGGGGCCCCAAACACTGAAGCTTTCTTT
TRBV7-2	.	TRBJ2-5	.	CASSFNIETQYF	TGTGCCAGCAGCTTTAATATAGAGACCCAGTACTTC
TRBV14	.	TRBJ2-7	.	CASSLHTGMRDEQYF	TGTGCCAGCAGCCTACATACAGGGATGAGGGACGAGCAGTACTTC
TRBV5-1	.	TRBJ1-4	TRBD1	CASSLEGTGSFGADEKLFF	TGCGCCAGCAGCTTGGAAGGGACAGGCAGCTTCGGCGCAGATGAAAAACTGTTTTTT
TRBV2	.	TRBJ2-3	.	CASKETETDTQYF	TGTGCCAGCAAGGAGACGGAAACAGATACGCAGTATTTT
TRBV12-5	.	TRBJ1-6	TRBD1	CASRHAYRGYNSPLHF	TGTGCTAGCCGACACGCCTACAGGGGCTATAATTCACCCCTCCACTTT
TRBV5-6	.	TRBJ2-5	TRBD2	CASSLPLAGVQETQYF	TGTGCCAGCAGCTTGCCGCTAGCGGGGGTCCAAGAGACCCAGTACTTC
TRBV6-1	.	TRBJ1-1	.	CASSESNTEAFF	TGTGCCAGCAGTGAAAGTAACACTGAAGCTTTCTTT
TRBV18	.	TRBJ1-2	.	CASSPPWVSGYTF	TGTGCCAGCTCACCACCGTGGGTATCAGGCTACACCTTC
TRBV9	.	TRBJ1-5	.	CASSPDLNQPQHF	TGTGCCAGCAGCCCAGACCTAAATCAGCCCCAGCATTTT
TRBV7-2	.	TRBJ1-6	.	CASSKRAAGSYNSPLHF	TGTGCCAGCAGTAAACGGGCGGCGGGATCCTATAATTCACCCCTCCACTTT
TRBV5-1	.	TRBJ2-5	.	CASDPTGREETQYF	TGCGCCAGCGATCCTACAGGGCGGGAGGAGACCCAGTACTTC
TRBV7-9	.	TRBJ2-7	TRBD1	CASSQDRVFYEQYF	TGTGCCAGCAGCCAGGACAGGGTCTTCTACGAGCAGTACTTC
TRBV11-2	.	TRBJ1-6	.	CASSGNSPLHF	TGTGCCAGCAGCGGTAATTCACCCCTCCACTTT
TRBV27	.	TRBJ1-2	.	CASRRTGASGYTF	TGTGCCAGCAGACGTACCGGGGCCTCAGGCTACACCTTC
TRBV4-3	few	TRBJ1-6	.	CASSQDRRGNSPLHF	TGCGCCAGCAGCCAAGATCGACGGGGGAATTCACCCCTCCACTTT
TRBV28	.	TRBJ1-1	.	CASNGNLQAFF	TGTGCCAGCAACGGGAACTTACAGGCTTTCTTT
TRBV2	.	TRBJ1-1	.	CASVGGKNTEAFF	TGTGCCAGCGTCGGGGGCAAGAACACTGAAGCTTTCTTT
TRBV9	.	TRBJ2-5	.	CASSVGQGETQYF	TGTGCCAGCAGCGTGGGGCAGGGAGAGACCCAGTACTTC
TRBV2	.	TRBJ1-1	.	CASSPPLRNTEAFF	TGTGCCAGCAGTCCTCCGCTGAGGAACACTGAAGCTTTCTTT
TRBV6-6	.	TRBJ1-1	.	CASSYSVTEAFF	TGTGCCAGCAGTTACTCAGTCACTGAAGCTTTCTTT
TRBV10-1	.	TRBJ1-2	.	CATTTGTNYGYTF	TGCGCCACTACTACGGGGACCAACTATGGCTACACCTTC
TRBV6-6	.	TRBJ1-2	.	CASSYVGGHGYTF	TGTGCCAGCAGTTACGTTGGAGGCCATGGCTACACCTTC
TRBV4-2	.	TRBJ1-2	TRBD1	CASSQHRQGSPYGYTF	TGTGCCAGCAGCCAACACAGACAGGGATCCCCCTATGGCTACACCTTC
TRBV5-1	.	TRBJ2-7	.	CASSLPGLYYEQYF	TGCGCCAGCAGCTTACCGGGACTCTACTACGAGCAGTACTTC
TRBV5-1	.	TRBJ2-3	.	CASSLEGFGQYF	TGCGCCAGCAGCTTGGAAGGATTTGGGCAGTATTTT
TRBV5-1	once	TRBJ1-1	.	CASSLRGHTEAFF	TGCGCCAGCAGCCTCAGGGGACACACTGAAGCTTTCTTT
TRBV7-2	.	TRBJ1-1	TRBD1	CASSIQMGQGAGTEAFF	TGTGCCAGCAGCATACAAATGGGACAGGGGGCGGGCACTGAAGCTTTCTTT
TRBV15	.	TRBJ1-2	TRBD1	CATSRVGGWISGYTF	TGTGCCACCAGCAGGGTAGGGGGCTGGATCTCTGGCTACACCTTC
TRBV9	.	TRBJ1-6	TRBD1	CASSVAKGGDSPLHF	TGTGCCAGCAGCGTAGCGAAAGGGGGCGATTCACCCCTCCACTTT
TRBV19	.	TRBJ1-4	.	CASSIVRATNEKLFF	TGTGCCAGTAGTATAGTACGCGCAACTAATGAAAAACTGTTTTTT
TRBV29-1	.	TRBJ1-2	.	CSVDADRRPYGYTF	TGCAGCGTGGACGCTGACAGGAGGCCCTATGGCTACACCTTC
TRBV5-1	.	TRBJ1-2	TRBD1	CASSQGAPGQGGGYTF	TGCGCCAGCAGCCAGGGTGCACCGGGACAGGGAGGTGGCTACACCTTC
TRBV13	few	TRBJ1-1	.	CASSFPEAFF	TGTGCCAGCAGCTTCCCAGAAGCTTTCTTT
TRBV4-2	.	TRBJ1-5	TRBD1	CASSQTGGAQHF	TGTGCCAGCAGCCAAACAGGGGGAGCCCAGCATTTT
TRBV4-1	.	TRBJ2-2	.	CASSQVKRGLNTGELFF	TGCGCCAGCAGCCAAGTAAAACGGGGGCTGAACACCGGGGAGCTGTTTTTT
TRBV2	.	TRBJ2-5	.	CASSEEETQYF	TGTGCCAGCAGTGAAGAAGAGACCCAGTACTTC
TRBV4-3	.	TRBJ1-6	.	CASSRARVGDSPLHF	TGCGCCAGCAGCCGGGCAAGGGTAGGGGACTCACCCCTCCACTTT
TRBV5-6	.	TRBJ2-3	.	CASSLEGVPDTQYF	TGTGCCAGCAGCTTGGAAGGAGTTCCAGATACGCAGTATTTT
TRBV28	.	TRBJ1-1	.	CDYGVYRGVTEAFF	TGTGACTACGGCGTCTATAGGGGTGTTACTGAAGCTTTCTTT
TRBV9	.	TRBJ2-6	.	CASSVGPGCVANVLTF	TGTGCCAGCAGCGTAGGGCCAGGGTGTGTGGCCAACGTCCTGACTTTC
TRBV6-5	.	TRBJ2-3	.	CASSYSSDCTDTQYF	TGTGCCAGCAGTTACTCGTCAGATTGCACAGATACGCAGTATTTT
TRBV28	once	TRBJ2-1	.	CASSSTGLYNEQFF	TGTGCCAGCAGTTCAACCGGGCTCTACAATGAGCAGTTCTTC
TRBV7-6	.	TRBJ2-3	TRBD2	CASSLARVAGDTDTQYF	TGTGCCAGCAGCTTAGCGAGGGTAGCGGGGGACACAGATACGCAGTATTTT
TRBV4-1	.	TRBJ2-5	TRBD2	CASSPLYWEAAGEQETQYF	TGCGCCAGCAGCCCGCTCTACTGGGAGGCGGCGGGGGAGCAAGAGACCCAGTACTTC
TRBV29-1	.	TRBJ2-1	TRBD2	CSVGTSGGLYNEQFF	TGCAGCGTTGGGACTAGCGGGGGCCTCTACAATGAGCAGTTCTTC
TRBV4-3	.	TRBJ2-7	TRBD1	CASSQDGTDTYEQYF	TGCGCCAGCAGCCAAGACGGGACAGATACCTACGAGCAGTACTTC
TRBV2	.	TRBJ2-1	.	CASSKAVGLRYNEQFF	TGTGCCAGCAGTAAAGCGGTGGGGCTCAGATACAATGAGCAGTTCTTC
TRBV9	.	TRBJ2-3	.	CASSVEAWNTQYF	TGTGCCAGCAGCGTAGAGGCCTGGAATACGCAGTATTTT
TRBV4-3	.	TRBJ2-4	TRBD1	CASSQGHGTDLAKNIQYF	TGCGCCAGCAGCCAAGGCCACGGGACAGACCTAGCCAAAAACATTCAGTACTTC